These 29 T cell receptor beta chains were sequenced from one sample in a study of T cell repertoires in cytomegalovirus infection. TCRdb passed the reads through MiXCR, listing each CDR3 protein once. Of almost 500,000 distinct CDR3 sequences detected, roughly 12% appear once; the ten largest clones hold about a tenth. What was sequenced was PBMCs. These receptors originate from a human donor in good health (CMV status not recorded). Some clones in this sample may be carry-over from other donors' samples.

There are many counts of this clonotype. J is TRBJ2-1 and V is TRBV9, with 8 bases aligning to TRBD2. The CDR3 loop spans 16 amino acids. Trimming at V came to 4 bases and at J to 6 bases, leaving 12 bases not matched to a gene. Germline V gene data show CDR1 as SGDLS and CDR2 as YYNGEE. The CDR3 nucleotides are TGTGCCAGCAGCTCCCTGGGAGCGGGAGTCGGCAATGAGCAGTTCTTC. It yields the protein CASSSLGAGVGNEQFF.

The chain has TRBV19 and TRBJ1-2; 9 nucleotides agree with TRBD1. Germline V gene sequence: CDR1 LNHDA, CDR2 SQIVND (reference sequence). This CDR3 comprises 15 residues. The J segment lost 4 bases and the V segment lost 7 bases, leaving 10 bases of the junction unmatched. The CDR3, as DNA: TGTGCCAGTAAAGCGGGACAGGGTCGAGTCTATGGCTACACCTTC. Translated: CASKAGQGRVYGYTF. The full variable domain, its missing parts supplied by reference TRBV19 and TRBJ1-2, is DGGITQSPKYLFRKEGQNVTLSCEQNLNHDAMYWYRQDPGQGLRLIYYSQIVNDFQKGDIAEGYSVSREKKESFPLTVTSAQKNPTAFYLCASKAGQGRVYGYTFGSGTRLTVV.

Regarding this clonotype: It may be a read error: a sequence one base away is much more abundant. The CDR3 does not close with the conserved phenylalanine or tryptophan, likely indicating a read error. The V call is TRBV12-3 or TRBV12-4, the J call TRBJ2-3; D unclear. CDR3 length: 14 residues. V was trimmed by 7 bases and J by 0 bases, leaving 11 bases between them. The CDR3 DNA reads TGTGCCAGCAACTTCCAGACTAGCACAGATACGCAGTATCTT. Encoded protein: CASNFQTSTDTQYL.

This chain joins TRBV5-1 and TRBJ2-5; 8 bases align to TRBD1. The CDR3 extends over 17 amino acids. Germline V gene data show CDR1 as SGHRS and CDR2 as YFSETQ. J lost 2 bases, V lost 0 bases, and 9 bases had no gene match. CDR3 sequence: CASSLAQGRGRQETQYF. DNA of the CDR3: TGCGCCAGCAGCTTGGCCCAAGGCAGGGGGCGTCAAGAGACCCAGTACTTC.

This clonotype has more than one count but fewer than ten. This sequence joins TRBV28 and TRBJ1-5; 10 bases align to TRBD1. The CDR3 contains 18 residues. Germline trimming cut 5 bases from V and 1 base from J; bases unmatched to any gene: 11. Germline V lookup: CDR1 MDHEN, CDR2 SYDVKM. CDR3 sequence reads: CASSPDRGRRGSNQPQHF. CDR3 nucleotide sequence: TGTGCCAGCAGTCCAGACAGGGGGCGCAGAGGAAGCAATCAGCCCCAGCATTTT.

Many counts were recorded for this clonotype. The CDR3 sequence is CSARGRHLTDTQYF. The DNA of the CDR3 is TGCAGTGCCCGAGGGAGACACCTCACAGATACGCAGTATTTT. The chain joins TRBV20-1 to TRBJ2-3; the D gene is possibly TRBD2 (5 bases). This CDR3 spans 14 amino acids. Germline loops: CDR1 DFQATT, CDR2 SNEGSKA (reference sequence). Trimming pared 6 bases from V and 2 bases from J, leaving 15 bases between.

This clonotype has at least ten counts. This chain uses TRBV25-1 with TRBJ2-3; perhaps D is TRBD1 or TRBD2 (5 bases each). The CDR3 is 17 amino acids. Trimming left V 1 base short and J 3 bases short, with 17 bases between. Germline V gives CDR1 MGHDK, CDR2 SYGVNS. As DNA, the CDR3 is TGTGCCAGCAGTGAATTGTTGGGGGTAGCTGGTACAGATACGCAGTATTTT. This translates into CASSELLGVAGTDTQYF. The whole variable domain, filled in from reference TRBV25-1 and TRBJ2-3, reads EADIYQTPRYLVIGTGKKITLECSQTMGHDKMYWYQQDPGMELHLIHYSYGVNSTEKGDLSSESTVSRIRTEHFPLTLESARPSHTSQYLCASSELLGVAGTDTQYFGPGTRLTVL.

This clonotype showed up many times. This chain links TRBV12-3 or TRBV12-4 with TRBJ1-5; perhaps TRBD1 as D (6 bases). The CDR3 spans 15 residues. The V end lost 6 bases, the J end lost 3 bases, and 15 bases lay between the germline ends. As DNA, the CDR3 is TGTGCCAGCAGCACACAGGGACCAAACAATCAGCCCCAGCATTTT. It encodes CASSTQGPNNQPQHF.

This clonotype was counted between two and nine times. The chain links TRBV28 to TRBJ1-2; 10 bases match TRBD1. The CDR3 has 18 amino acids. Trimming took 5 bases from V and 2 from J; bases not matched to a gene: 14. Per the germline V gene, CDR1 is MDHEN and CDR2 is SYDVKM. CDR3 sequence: CASSTSGQGEEENYGYTF. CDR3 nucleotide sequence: TGTGCCAGCAGTACCTCCGGACAGGGGGAGGAGGAAAACTATGGCTACACCTTC.

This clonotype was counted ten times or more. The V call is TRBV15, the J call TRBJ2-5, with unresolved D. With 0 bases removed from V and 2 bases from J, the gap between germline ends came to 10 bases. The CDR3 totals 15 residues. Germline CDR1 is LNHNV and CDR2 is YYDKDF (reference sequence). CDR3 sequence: CATSRDRRKQETQYF. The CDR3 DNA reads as TGTGCCACCAGCAGAGATCGACGGAAACAAGAGACCCAGTACTTC. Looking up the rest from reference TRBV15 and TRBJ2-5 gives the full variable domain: DAMVIQNPRYQVTQFGKPVTLSCSQTLNHNVMYWYQQKSSQAPKLLFHYYDKDFNNEADTPDNFQSRRPNTSFCFLDIRSPGLGDTAMYLCATSRDRRKQETQYFGPGTRLLVL.

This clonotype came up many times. CDR3 residues: CASSLRVDGTEAFF. The DNA of the CDR3 is TGTGCCAGCAGCCTCCGGGTGGACGGCACTGAAGCTTTCTTT. The chain has TRBV7-8 and TRBJ1-1; D ambiguous. The CDR3 has 14 residues. Trimming left V 5 bases short and J 4 bases short, with 14 bases between. Per germline, CDR1 SGHVS and CDR2 FQNEAQ.

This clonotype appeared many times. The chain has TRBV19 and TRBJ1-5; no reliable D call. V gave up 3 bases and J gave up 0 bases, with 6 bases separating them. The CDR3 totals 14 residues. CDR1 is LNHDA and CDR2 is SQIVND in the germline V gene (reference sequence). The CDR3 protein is CASSMAASNQPQHF. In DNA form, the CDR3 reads TGTGCCAGTAGTATGGCGGCTAGCAATCAGCCCCAGCATTTT.

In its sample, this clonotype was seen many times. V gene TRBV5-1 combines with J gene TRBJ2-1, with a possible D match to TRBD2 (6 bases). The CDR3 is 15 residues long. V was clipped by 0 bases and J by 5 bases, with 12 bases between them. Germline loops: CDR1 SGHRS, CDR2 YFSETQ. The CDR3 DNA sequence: TGCGCCAGCAGCTTGGTCGGGACTCGGGACAATGAGCAGTTCTTC. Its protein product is CASSLVGTRDNEQFF. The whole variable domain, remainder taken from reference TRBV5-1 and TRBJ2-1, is KAGVTQTPRYLIKTRGQQVTLSCSPISGHRSVSWYQQTPGQGLQFLFEYFSETQRNKGNFPGRFSGRQFSNSRSEMNVSTLELGDSALYLCASSLVGTRDNEQFFGPGTRLTVL.

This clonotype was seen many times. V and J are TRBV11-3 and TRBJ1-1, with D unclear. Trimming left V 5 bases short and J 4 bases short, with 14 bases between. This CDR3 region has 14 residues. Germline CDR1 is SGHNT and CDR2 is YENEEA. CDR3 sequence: CASSMTGGATEAFF. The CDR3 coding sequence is TGTGCCAGCAGCATGACGGGAGGCGCCACTGAAGCTTTCTTT.

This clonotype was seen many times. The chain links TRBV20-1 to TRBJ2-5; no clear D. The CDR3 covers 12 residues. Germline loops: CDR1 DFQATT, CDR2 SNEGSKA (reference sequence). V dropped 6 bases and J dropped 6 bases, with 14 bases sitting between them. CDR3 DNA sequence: TGCAGTGCCCCGGAGCTGGGGAAGACCCAGTACTTC. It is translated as CSAPELGKTQYF.

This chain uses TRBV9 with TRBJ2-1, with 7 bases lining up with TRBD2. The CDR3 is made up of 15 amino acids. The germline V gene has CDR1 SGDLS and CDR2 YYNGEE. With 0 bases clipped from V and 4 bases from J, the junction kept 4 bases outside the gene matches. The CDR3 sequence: CASSVGASGYNEQFF. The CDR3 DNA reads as TGTGCCAGCAGCGTAGGAGCTAGCGGATACAATGAGCAGTTCTTC.

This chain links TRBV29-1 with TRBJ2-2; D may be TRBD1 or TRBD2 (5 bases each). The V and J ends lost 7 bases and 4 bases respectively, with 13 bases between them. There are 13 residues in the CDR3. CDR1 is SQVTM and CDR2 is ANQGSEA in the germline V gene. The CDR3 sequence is CSAGTHVTGELFF. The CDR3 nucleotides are TGCAGCGCCGGGACCCACGTCACCGGGGAGCTGTTTTTT.

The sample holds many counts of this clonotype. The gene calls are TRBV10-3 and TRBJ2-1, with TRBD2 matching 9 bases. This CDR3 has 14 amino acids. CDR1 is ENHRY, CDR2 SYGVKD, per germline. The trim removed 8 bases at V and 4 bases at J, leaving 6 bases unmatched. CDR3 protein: CAIAGAGGYNEQFF. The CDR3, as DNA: TGTGCCATCGCAGGGGCGGGAGGGTACAATGAGCAGTTCTTC.

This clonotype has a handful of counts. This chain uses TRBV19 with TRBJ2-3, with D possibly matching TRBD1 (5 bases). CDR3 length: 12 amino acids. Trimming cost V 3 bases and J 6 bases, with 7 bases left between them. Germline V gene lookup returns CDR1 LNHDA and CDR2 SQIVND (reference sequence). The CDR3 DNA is TGTGCCAGTAGTATTAGGGGTGATACGCAGTATTTT. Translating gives CASSIRGDTQYF. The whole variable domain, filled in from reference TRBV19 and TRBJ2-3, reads DGGITQSPKYLFRKEGQNVTLSCEQNLNHDAMYWYRQDPGQGLRLIYYSQIVNDFQKGDIAEGYSVSREKKESFPLTVTSAQKNPTAFYLCASSIRGDTQYFGPGTRLTVL.

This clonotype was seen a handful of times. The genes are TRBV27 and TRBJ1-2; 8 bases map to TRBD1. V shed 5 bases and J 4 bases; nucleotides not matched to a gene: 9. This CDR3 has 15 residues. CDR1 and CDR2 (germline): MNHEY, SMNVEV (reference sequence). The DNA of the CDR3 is TGTGCCAGCAGTCCTCAGGGGGCGTTCATCTATGGCTACACCTTC. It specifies CASSPQGAFIYGYTF.

The CDR3 DNA follows: TGTGCCAGCAAGCGTAGCCTACAAGAGACCCAGTACTTC. Amino acids: CASKRSLQETQYF. This sequence joins TRBV6-5 and TRBJ2-5, with D hard to call. CDR1 and CDR2 (germline): MNHEY, SVGAGI. The CDR3 has 13 residues. V shed 7 bases and J shed 2 bases, with 11 bases lying between them.

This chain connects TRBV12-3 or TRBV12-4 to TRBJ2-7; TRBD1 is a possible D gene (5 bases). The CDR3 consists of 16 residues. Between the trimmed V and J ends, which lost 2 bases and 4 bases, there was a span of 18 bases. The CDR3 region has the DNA TGTGCCAGCAGTTTATCTGCAGGGCGTCTTGAGTACGAGCAGTACTTC. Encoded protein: CASSLSAGRLEYEQYF.

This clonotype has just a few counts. The CDR3 DNA sequence: TGTGCCAGCAGCCCCCCTGTCAGAAACACTGAAGCTTTCTTT. Protein product: CASSPPVRNTEAFF. The gene calls are TRBV28 and TRBJ1-1, with unresolved D. The CDR3 loop spans 14 amino acids. V lost 6 bases and J lost 2, with 13 bases in between. Germline-derived CDR1 and CDR2 are MDHEN and SYDVKM.

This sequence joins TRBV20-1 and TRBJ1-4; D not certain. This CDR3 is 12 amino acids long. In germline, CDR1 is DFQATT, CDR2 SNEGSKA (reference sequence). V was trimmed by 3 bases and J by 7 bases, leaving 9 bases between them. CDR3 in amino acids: CSASRKGEKLFF. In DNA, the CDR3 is TGCAGTGCTAGTAGGAAAGGTGAAAAACTGTTTTTT.

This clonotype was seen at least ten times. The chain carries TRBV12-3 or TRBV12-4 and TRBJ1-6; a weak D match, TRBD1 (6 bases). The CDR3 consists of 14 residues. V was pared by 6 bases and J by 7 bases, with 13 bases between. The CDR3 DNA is TGTGCCAGCAGCGACGACAGGAACAATTCACCCCTCCACTTT. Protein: CASSDDRNNSPLHF.

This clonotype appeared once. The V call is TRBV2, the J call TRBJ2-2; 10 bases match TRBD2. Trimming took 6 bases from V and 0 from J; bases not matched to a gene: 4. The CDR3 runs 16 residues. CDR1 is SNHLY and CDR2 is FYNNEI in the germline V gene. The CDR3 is CASRKLAGTNTGELFF. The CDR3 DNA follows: TGTGCCAGCAGGAAACTAGCGGGGACGAACACCGGGGAGCTGTTTTTT.

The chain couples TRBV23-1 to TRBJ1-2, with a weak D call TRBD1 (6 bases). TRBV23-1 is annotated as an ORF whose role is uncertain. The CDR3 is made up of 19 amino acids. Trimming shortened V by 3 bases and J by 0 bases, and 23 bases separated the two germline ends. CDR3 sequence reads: CASSQARMDRPSTNYGYTF. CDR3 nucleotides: TGCGCCAGCAGTCAGGCGAGAATGGACAGACCCAGCACTAACTATGGCTACACCTTC.

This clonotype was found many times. CDR3 in DNA: TGCGCCAGCAGCCAAGAGCCCACAGGGGCCTATGGCTACACCTTC. It translates to CASSQEPTGAYGYTF. This sequence joins TRBV4-1 and TRBJ1-2; TRBD1 matches at 7 bases. The CDR3 consists of 15 residues. The V gene's germline CDR1 is MGHRA and CDR2 YSYEKL. V trimming: 0 bases; J trimming: 4 bases; junction bases outside the gene matches: 5.

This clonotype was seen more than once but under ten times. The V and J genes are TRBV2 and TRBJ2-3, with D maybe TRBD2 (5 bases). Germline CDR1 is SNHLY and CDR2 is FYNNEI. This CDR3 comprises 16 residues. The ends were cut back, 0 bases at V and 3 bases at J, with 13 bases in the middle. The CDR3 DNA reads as TGTGCCAGCAGTGAAGCGGCCTTTCGGGGTACAGATACGCAGTATTTT. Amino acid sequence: CASSEAAFRGTDTQYF.